This T cell receptor beta chain was sequenced in a study of regulatory T cells in long-lasting Graves disease. Study summary: Persistence in Graves' disease required over 5 years of antithyroid drugs plus positive TSH receptor antibodies. Whole-study results and caveats: Among the persistent patients, 2,741 public clonotypes were shared, more than the approximately 970 shared among new patients.

Time point meaning: persistent/refractory GD, antithyroid drugs over 5 years with positive TRAb. Construction of the TCR library relied on RNA isolated from PBMCs. From an endocrinology department in Xi'an, China, came the patients. Building of the TCR beta libraries involved iRepertoire HTBI primers and Arm-PCR of CDR3 regions. Study processing details: Sequenced samples collectively carried around 60 TRBV and 12 to 15 TRBJ segments. One entry per CDR3 protein, called by TCRdb with MiXCR from the multiplex PCR reads. TCRdb, rather than the study authors, made the V and J calls. The sample yields 300,000 or so distinct CDR3 sequences, around a fifth seen once. Regarding this clonotype: Its specificity is unknown. A much larger clone differs from this one at a single base, so this may be a read error.

This receptor was taken from a female donor with Graves disease. This specimen consisted of peripheral blood mononuclear cells (PBMCs), obtained when the disease was refractory, from a patient treated with antithyroid drugs.

The CDR3 spells CASSYPSPSYERYF. CDR3 nucleotides: TGTGCCAGCAGTTACCCCTCCCCCTCCTACGAGCGGTACTTC. The genes are TRBV6-2 or TRBV6-3 and TRBJ2-7; D uncertain. The CDR3 contains 14 residues. The germline gives CDR1 MNHEY, CDR2 SVGEGT.